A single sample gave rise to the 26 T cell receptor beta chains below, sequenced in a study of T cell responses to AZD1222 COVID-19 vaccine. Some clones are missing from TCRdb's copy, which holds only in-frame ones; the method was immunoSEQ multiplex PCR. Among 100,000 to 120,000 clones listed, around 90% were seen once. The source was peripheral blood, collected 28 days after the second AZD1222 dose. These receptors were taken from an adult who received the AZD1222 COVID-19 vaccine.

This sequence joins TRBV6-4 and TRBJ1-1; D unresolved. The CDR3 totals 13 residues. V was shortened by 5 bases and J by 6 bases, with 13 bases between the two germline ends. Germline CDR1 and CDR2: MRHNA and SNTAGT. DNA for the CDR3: TGTGCCAGCAGTTCGGCCCAAGATGCTGAAGCTTTCTTT. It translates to CASSSAQDAEAFF.

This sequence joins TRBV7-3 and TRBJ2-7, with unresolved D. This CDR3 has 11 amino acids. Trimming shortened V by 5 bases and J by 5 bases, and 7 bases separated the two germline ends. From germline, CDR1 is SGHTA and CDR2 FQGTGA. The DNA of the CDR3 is TGTGCCAGCAGCAATGGGGACGAGCAGTACTTC. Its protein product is CASSNGDEQYF.

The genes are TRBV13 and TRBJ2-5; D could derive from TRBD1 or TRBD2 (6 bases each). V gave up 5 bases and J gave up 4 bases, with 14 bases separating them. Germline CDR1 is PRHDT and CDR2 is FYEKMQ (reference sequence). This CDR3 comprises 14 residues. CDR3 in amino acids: CASSNWGATETQYF. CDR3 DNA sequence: TGTGCCAGCAGCAACTGGGGGGCCACAGAGACCCAGTACTTC.

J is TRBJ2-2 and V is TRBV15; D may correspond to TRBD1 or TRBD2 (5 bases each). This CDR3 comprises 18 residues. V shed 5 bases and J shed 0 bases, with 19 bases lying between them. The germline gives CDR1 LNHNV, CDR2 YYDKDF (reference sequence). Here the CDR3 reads CATSLDFWGSSNTGELFF. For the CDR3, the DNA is TGTGCCACCAGCCTAGATTTTTGGGGGAGCTCGAACACCGGGGAGCTGTTTTTT.

CDR3 nucleotides: TGTGCCAGCAGCGCCGGGGGGGCGAGCTACGAGCAGTACTTC. The encoded protein is CASSAGGASYEQYF. This rearrangement joins TRBV27 to TRBJ2-7, with 8 nucleotides matching TRBD2. V was clipped by 6 bases and J by 3 bases; unmatched bases: 7. Germline CDR1 reads MNHEY; CDR2 reads SMNVEV (reference sequence). The length of the CDR3 is 14 residues.

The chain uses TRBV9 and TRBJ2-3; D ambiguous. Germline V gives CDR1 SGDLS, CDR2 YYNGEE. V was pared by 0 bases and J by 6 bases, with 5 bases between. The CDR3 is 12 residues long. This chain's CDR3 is CASSVEQDTQYF. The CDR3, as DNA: TGTGCCAGCAGCGTAGAGCAGGATACGCAGTATTTT.

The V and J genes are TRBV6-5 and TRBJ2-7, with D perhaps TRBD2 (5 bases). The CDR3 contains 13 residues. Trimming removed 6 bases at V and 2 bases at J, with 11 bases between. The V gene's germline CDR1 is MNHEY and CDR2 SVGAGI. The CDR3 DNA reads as TGTGCCAGCAGACCCCCCGGGACCTACGAGCAGTACTTC. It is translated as CASRPPGTYEQYF.

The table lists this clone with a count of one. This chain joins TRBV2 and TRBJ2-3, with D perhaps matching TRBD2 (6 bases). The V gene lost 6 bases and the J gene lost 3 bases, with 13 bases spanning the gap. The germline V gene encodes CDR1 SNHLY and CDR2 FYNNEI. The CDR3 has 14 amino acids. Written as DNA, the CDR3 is TGTGCCAGCAGGGTCGTGGGGGGAACAGATACGCAGTATTTT. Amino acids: CASRVVGGTDTQYF.

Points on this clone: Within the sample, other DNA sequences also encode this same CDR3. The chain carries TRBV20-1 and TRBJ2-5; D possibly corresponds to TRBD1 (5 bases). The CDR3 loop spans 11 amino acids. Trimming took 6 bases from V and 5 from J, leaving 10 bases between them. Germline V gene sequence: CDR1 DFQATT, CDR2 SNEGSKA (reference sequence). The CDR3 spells CSAGSGETQYF. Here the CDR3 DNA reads TGCAGTGCCGGCTCAGGGGAGACCCAGTACTTC.

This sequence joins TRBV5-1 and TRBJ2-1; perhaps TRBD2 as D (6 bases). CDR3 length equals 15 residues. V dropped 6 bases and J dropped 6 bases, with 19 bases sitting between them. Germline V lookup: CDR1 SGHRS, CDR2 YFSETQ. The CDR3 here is CASTAAGLPGNEQFF. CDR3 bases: TGCGCCAGCACCGCCGCGGGACTCCCAGGCAATGAGCAGTTCTTC.

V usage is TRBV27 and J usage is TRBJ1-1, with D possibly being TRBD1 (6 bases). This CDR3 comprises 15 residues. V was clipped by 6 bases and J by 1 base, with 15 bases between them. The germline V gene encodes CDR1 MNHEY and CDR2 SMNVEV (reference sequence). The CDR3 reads CASSRAGGPNTEAFF. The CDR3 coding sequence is TGTGCCAGCAGCCGTGCGGGGGGCCCGAACACTGAAGCTTTCTTT.

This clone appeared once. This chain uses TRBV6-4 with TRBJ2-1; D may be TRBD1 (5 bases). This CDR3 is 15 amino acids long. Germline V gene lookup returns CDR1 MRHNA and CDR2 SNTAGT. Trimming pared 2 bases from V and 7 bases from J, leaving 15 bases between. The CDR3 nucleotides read TGTGCCAGCAGTGACGGTCTAGGGGAAGGGAATGAGCAGTTCTTC. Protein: CASSDGLGEGNEQFF.

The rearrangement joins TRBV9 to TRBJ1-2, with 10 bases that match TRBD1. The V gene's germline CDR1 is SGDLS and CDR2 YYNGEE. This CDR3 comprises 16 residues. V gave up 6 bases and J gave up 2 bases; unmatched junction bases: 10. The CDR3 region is CASILLTGGENYGYTF. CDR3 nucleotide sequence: TGTGCCAGCATTCTTCTGACAGGGGGCGAAAACTATGGCTACACCTTC.

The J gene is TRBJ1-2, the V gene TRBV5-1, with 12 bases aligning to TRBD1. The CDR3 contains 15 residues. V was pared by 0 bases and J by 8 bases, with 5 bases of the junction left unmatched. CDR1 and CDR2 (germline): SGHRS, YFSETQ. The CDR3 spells CASSLAGTGGGGYTF. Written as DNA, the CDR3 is TGCGCCAGCAGCTTGGCCGGGACAGGGGGCGGCGGCTACACCTTC.

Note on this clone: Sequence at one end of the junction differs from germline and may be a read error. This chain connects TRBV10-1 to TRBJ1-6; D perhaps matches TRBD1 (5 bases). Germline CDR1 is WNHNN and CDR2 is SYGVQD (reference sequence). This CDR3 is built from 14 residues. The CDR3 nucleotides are TGCGCCAGCAATGAGGGGTCTAATAATTCACCCCTCCACTTT. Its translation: CASNEGSNNSPLHF.

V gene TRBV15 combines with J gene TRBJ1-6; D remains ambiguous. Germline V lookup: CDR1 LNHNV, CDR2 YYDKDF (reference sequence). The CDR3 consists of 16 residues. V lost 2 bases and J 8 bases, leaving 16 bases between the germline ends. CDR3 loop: CATSRPLGKGDSPLHF. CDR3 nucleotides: TGTGCCACCAGCAGACCTCTGGGAAAGGGAGATTCACCCCTCCACTTT. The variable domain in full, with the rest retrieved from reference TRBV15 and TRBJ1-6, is DAMVIQNPRYQVTQFGKPVTLSCSQTLNHNVMYWYQQKSSQAPKLLFHYYDKDFNNEADTPDNFQSRRPNTSFCFLDIRSPGLGDTAMYLCATSRPLGKGDSPLHFGNGTRLTVT.

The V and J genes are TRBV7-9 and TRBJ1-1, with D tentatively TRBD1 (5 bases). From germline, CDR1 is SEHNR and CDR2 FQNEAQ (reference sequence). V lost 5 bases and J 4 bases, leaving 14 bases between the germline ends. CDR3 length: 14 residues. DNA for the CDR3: TGTGCCAGCAGCCCCACGGGACCCGGCACTGAAGCTTTCTTT. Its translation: CASSPTGPGTEAFF.

As DNA, the CDR3 is TGTGCCAGCTCACCGACGGCTAGGGAGGGGGAAAAACTGTTTTTT. It yields the protein CASSPTAREGEKLFF. This chain connects TRBV18 to TRBJ1-4, with D maybe TRBD1 (5 bases). Deletions cut 3 bases from V and 8 bases from J, with 16 bases between. CDR1 and CDR2 from the germline V gene are KGHSH and LQKENI. CDR3 size: 15 residues.

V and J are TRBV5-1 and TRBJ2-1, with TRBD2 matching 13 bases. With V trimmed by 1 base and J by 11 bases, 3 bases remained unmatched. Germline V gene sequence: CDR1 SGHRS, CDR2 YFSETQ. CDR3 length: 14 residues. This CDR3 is CASSLTSGGVQQFF. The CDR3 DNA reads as TGCGCCAGCAGCTTGACTAGCGGGGGGGTGCAGCAGTTCTTC. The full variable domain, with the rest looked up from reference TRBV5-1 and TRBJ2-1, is KAGVTQTPRYLIKTRGQQVTLSCSPISGHRSVSWYQQTPGQGLQFLFEYFSETQRNKGNFPGRFSGRQFSNSRSEMNVSTLELGDSALYLCASSLTSGGVQQFFGPGTRLTVL.

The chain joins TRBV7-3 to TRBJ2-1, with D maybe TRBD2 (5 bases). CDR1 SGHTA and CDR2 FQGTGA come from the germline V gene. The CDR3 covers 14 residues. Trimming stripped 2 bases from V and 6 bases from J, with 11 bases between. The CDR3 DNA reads TGTGCCAGCAGCTTAGGGCTGAGGGCCAATGAGCAGTTCTTC. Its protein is CASSLGLRANEQFF. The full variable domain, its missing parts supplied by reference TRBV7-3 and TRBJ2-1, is GAGVSQTPSNKVTEKGKYVELRCDPISGHTALYWYRQSLGQGPEFLIYFQGTGAADDSGLPNDRFFAVRPEGSVSTLKIQRTERGDSAVYLCASSLGLRANEQFFGPGTRLTVL.

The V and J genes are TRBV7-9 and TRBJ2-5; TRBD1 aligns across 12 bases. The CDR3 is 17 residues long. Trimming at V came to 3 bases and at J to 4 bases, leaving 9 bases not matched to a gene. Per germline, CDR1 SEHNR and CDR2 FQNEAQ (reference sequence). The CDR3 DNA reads TGTGCCAGCAGCTTGGGCCAGGGACAGGGGGCAGGAGAGACCCAGTACTTC. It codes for CASSLGQGQGAGETQYF.

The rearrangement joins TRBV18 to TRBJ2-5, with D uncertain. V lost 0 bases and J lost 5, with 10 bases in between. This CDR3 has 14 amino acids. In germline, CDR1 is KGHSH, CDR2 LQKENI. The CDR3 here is CASSPPGTSETQYF. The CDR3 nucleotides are TGTGCCAGCTCACCACCGGGAACAAGTGAGACCCAGTACTTC.

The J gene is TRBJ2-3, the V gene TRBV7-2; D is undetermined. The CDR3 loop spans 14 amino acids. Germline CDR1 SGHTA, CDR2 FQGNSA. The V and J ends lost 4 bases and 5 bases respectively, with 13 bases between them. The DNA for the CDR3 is TGTGCCAGCAGCTCCACCGTAGACTTAGATACGCAGTATTTT. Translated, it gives CASSSTVDLDTQYF. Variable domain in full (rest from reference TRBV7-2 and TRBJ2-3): GAGVSQSPSNKVTEKGKDVELRCDPISGHTALYWYRQSLGQGLEFLIYFQGNSAPDKSGLPSDRFSAERTGGSVSTLTIQRTQQEDSAVYLCASSSTVDLDTQYFGPGTRLTVL.

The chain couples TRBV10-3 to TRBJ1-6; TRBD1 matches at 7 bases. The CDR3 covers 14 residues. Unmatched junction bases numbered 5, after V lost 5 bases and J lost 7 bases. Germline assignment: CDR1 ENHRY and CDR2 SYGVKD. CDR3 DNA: TGTGCCATCAGTCCGGGACAGCTGAATTCACCCCTCCACTTT. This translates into CAISPGQLNSPLHF.

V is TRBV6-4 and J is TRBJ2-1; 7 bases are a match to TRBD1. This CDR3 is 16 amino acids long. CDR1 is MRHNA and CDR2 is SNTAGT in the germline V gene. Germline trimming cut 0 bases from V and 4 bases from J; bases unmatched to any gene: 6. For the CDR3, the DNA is TGTGCCAGCAGTGACTCAGAAGGGACAGATTACAATGAGCAGTTCTTC. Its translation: CASSDSEGTDYNEQFF.

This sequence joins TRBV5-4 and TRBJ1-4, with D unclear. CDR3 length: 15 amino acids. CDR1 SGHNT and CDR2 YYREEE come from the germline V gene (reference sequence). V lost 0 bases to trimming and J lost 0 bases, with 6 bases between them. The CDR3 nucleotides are TGTGCCAGCAGCTTGGCTCCAGCAACTAATGAAAAACTGTTTTTT. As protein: CASSLAPATNEKLFF.